This T cell receptor (beta chain) was sequenced for a study of T cell responses to AZD1222 COVID-19 vaccine. Pooled samples include second doses given at about 4 or 12 weeks. As to this clone: The antigen is not known.

Findings of the study overall: Repertoire sampling occurred only after the peak T cell response. A reported finding is that nearly half of spike-specific TCRs target unmutated variant regions.

The repertoire was sequenced with immunoSEQ multiplex PCR; TCRdb's copy has only in-frame clones and lacks some. The repertoire holds 150,000 to 160,000 clones, approximately 90% seen once, with less than 1.6% in the top ten. CDR1 and CDR2 (germline): SGHVS, FQNEAQ. The length of the CDR3 is 15 residues. Unmatched junction bases numbered 8, after V lost 6 bases and J lost 4 bases. This TCR came from an adult who received the AZD1222 COVID-19 vaccine. This rearrangement joins TRBV7-8 to TRBJ2-5, with TRBD1 identical over 10 bases. Source: peripheral blood, taken 28 days after the second AZD1222 dose. CDR3 in DNA: TGTGCCAGCAGTTCTCAGACAGGGGGCCTAGAGACCCAGTACTTC. Protein: CASSSQTGGLETQYF.